This T cell receptor beta chain emerged from a study of read filtering for tumor transcriptome and immune sequencing. Every patient had bone marrow sampled while the disease was active. This clonotype has ten or more counts. Germline trimming cut 5 bases from V and 1 base from J; bases unmatched to any gene: 14. This CDR3 comprises 18 residues. Germline V gene lookup returns CDR1 SGHAT and CDR2 FQNNGV. From approximately 400 ng of RNA, a library with molecular barcoded alpha/delta and beta/gamma adaptors was made. One entry per CDR3 protein results from TCRdb running MiXCR on the reads. The table records around 26,000 distinct CDR3 sequences, roughly 14% of them present only once.

V gene TRBV11-2 combines with J gene TRBJ2-3, with 8 bases lining up with TRBD1. Sequenced: a population of CD138-negative cells sorted from bone marrow. This receptor was obtained from a donor at least 40 years old with multiple myeloma. The CDR3 sequence is CASSPHPYGQGGTDTQYF. The CDR3, as DNA: TGTGCCAGCAGCCCACACCCTTACGGACAGGGAGGCACAGATACGCAGTATTTT.